This T cell receptor beta chain was documented in a study of T-cell memory formation after mild COVID-19 (dated by TCRdb to 2020 to 2023). Background for the entire study: TCR sequence clusters from the two donors were largely donor specific. Longitudinal TCRalpha and TCRbeta repertoire sequencing tracked T-cell clones expanding and contracting after mild COVID-19 in a couple of donors. Two young, previously healthy adult volunteers made up the cohort, one male and one female. Study-wide conclusions, independent of this receptor: Only two mild cases were covered by the study, and larger cohorts that include severe cases with pre-infection samples were considered necessary. Contracting CD4+ clones were located mainly in the CM and EM memory subsets, whereas CD8+ clones were found to be enriched in EMRA. Balanced CD4/CD8 phenotypes were observed for clones contracting from day 15 to 85, whereas a bias towards CD4+ was observed for a second wave of clones expanding from day 15 to 37. Some responding clones were found in pre-infection memory, which suggests that pre-existing cross-reactive memory T cells took part in the SARS-CoV-2 response. The second-wave clones that peaked on day 37 were not confirmed to be SARS-CoV-2 specific.

This clonotype has just a few counts. Its target antigen remains unknown. No quality values exist for individual bases; no much larger clone is one base distant. The sequencer was an Illumina NovaSeq 6000. cDNA libraries for TCRalpha and TCRbeta were prepared by 5'RACE using constant-segment primers, with sample barcodes and unique molecular identifiers added. Trizol reagent was used to extract RNA from every sample. Library amplification was performed in two PCR steps, and a second sample barcode and Illumina TruSeq adapters were introduced in the second step. The libraries were sequenced on an Illumina NovaSeq using 2 x 150 bp paired-end reads. The authors' analysis ran thus. Demultiplexing of reads and collapsing into UMI-guided consensus sequences were performed with migec v1.2.7. Using mixcr v2.1.11, UMI consensuses were aligned to TRA and TRB V and J templates and then assembled into clonotypes. Expanded or contracted clonotypes were those called significant by both edgeR and NoisET, with noise models trained on biological replicates. For edgeR calls, the cutoffs were a false discovery rate-adjusted p below 0.01 and a log2 fold-change threshold of 1. PCA with hierarchical clustering of max-normalized trajectories of the 1000 most abundant clonotypes was used as exploratory dynamics analysis. The CD4 or CD8 phenotype of responding clones was assigned using the separately sequenced CD4+ and CD8+ repertoires. TCRdb reran the public reads through fastp at Q25 and MiXCR, keeping productive beta chains. For every CDR3 protein sequence, its rows merge into one entry that carries the most common genes and DNA. The authors' filters were not applied to this entry. This sample is represented by 300,000 to 400,000 distinct CDR3 sequences; roughly 21% of them were singletons. The biggest ten clones account for roughly an eighth of the sample.

Ficoll-Paque density gradient centrifugation was used to isolate PBMCs. The CDR3 numbers 15 residues from cysteine through phenylalanine. Just CDR3 DNA is preserved here, 45 bases in frame from base 1. Cut back by 3 bases and 3 bases, the V and J ends lie 12 bases apart. The CDR1 and CDR2 encoded by the germline V gene are SNHLY and FYNNEI. The sequence came from an adult woman who had mild COVID-19 (a few samples of this study predate the infection). The sample titles of this study are shuffled in the database, so cell type and time point are left out; the donor was told from shared clones. The chain is assembled from TRBV2 and TRBJ2-1, with TRBD2 perhaps the D gene, on 5 matching bases. The sequencing sample was made of PBMCs or a T cell subset sorted from them (not recorded which). Here the CDR3 is given as CASSDLIRDYNEQFF. The DNA sequence is as follows: TGTGCCAGCAGTGATTTGATTCGGGACTACAATGAGCAGTTCTTC.